This T cell receptor (beta chain) is drawn from a study of cytomegalovirus exposure and HLA in healthy donors. Overall study findings and caveats: One later analysis reportedly identified an Asian-associated ancestry cluster that showed fewer N-insertions than the approximately 710-donor mean.

PCR used 60 Vbeta primers and 13 Jbeta primers. TCRdb keeps only in-frame clones here, not all; method: immunoSEQ multiplex PCR. The repertoire has 140,000 or so clones, around 10% of them found once; the top ten carry 1.5% to 2%. The CDR3 is 16 residues long. Germline CDR1 is SGDLS and CDR2 is YYNGEE. V dropped 0 bases and J dropped 5; count of bases not matched to a gene: 6. Only a few counts were recorded for this clone. What it recognizes is unknown. This receptor was taken from a male donor in good health and CMV-seronegative. The source material was PBMCs. The rearrangement links TRBV9 to TRBJ2-7; TRBD2 agrees at 12 bases. The CDR3 spells CASSVGTSGKRDEQYF. CDR3 sequence (DNA): TGTGCCAGCAGCGTAGGGACTAGCGGGAAGAGGGACGAGCAGTACTTC.